Below, 16 T cell receptor beta chains from the same sample are listed, as sequenced in a study of cytomegalovirus exposure and HLA in healthy donors. In the PCR, 60 Vbeta and 13 Jbeta primers were used. Produced via immunoSEQ multiplex PCR; TCRdb's table is partial and in-frame only. The data show about 140,000 clones, 80% seen once. Sequencing was performed on PBMCs. The source of these receptors is a man in his forties or fifties in good health and CMV-seronegative.

This sequence joins TRBV6-4 and TRBJ2-5; D is unresolved. With 4 bases removed from V and 0 bases from J, the gap between germline ends came to 6 bases. Germline CDR1 MRHNA, CDR2 SNTAGT. The CDR3 length is 13 residues. As DNA, the CDR3 is TGTGCCAGCAGTGGAAACTACCAAGAGACCCAGTACTTC. Residues: CASSGNYQETQYF.

The chain recombines TRBV7-8 with TRBJ2-7; 8 bases line up with TRBD1. This CDR3 is 15 amino acids long. Looked up from germline, CDR1 is SGHVS and CDR2 is FQNEAQ. The V gene end was trimmed by 3 bases and the J gene end by 3 bases; junction bases not matched to a gene: 7. The CDR3 sequence is CASSLYTGTGYEQYF. The CDR3 nucleotides are TGTGCCAGCAGCTTGTATACCGGGACAGGCTACGAGCAGTACTTC.

The genes are TRBV5-4 and TRBJ1-1; 9 bases map to TRBD1. The CDR3 covers 15 residues. With 4 bases clipped from V and 1 base from J, the junction kept 5 bases outside the gene matches. Germline CDR1 SGHNT, CDR2 YYREEE (reference sequence). The CDR3: CASSLRTGENTEAFF. The CDR3 bases are TGTGCCAGCAGCCTACGGACAGGGGAGAACACTGAAGCTTTCTTT.

The chain recombines TRBV28 with TRBJ1-2, with 8 bases matching TRBD1. Germline CDR1 is MDHEN and CDR2 is SYDVKM. V gave up 7 bases and J gave up 7 bases; unmatched junction bases: 8. The CDR3 loop spans 13 amino acids. CDR3 DNA: TGTGCCAGCACCGCGACAGGGGCGTTTGGCTACACCTTC. This sequence encodes CASTATGAFGYTF.

The chain uses TRBV7-3 and TRBJ2-1; D is ambiguous. The CDR3 length is 14 residues. Germline V CDR1 and CDR2: SGHTA, FQGTGA. V shed 3 bases and J shed 7 bases, with 13 bases lying between them. The CDR3 bases are TGTGCCAGCAGCTTTTCCTCCTCGTTGAATGAGCAGTTCTTC. Its protein is CASSFSSSLNEQFF. Full variable domain (remainder filled in from reference TRBV7-3 and TRBJ2-1): GAGVSQTPSNKVTEKGKYVELRCDPISGHTALYWYRQSLGQGPEFLIYFQGTGAADDSGLPNDRFFAVRPEGSVSTLKIQRTERGDSAVYLCASSFSSSLNEQFFGPGTRLTVL.

This chain uses TRBV5-8 with TRBJ2-5; 7 bases are a match to TRBD1. Germline values: CDR1 SGHTS, CDR2 YDEGEE. Trimming took 6 bases from V and 1 from J; bases not matched to a gene: 9. This CDR3 has 15 amino acids. In DNA, the CDR3 is TGTGCCAGCATCCGTTATACAGGGGCCCAAGAGACCCAGTACTTC. Amino acid sequence: CASIRYTGAQETQYF.

The chain links TRBV7-2 to TRBJ2-2; TRBD1 matches 8 bases. The CDR3 totals 15 residues. The germline V gene encodes CDR1 SGHTA and CDR2 FQGNSA. V was clipped by 5 bases and J by 6 bases; unmatched bases: 8. CDR3 in DNA: TGTGCCAGCAGCCTGGACAGGGCTAACGCCGGGGAGCTGTTTTTT. Translation gives CASSLDRANAGELFF. The full variable domain, rest sourced from reference TRBV7-2 and TRBJ2-2, is GAGVSQSPSNKVTEKGKDVELRCDPISGHTALYWYRQSLGQGLEFLIYFQGNSAPDKSGLPSDRFSAERTGGSVSTLTIQRTQQEDSAVYLCASSLDRANAGELFFGEGSRLTVL.

The chain combines TRBV19 with TRBJ1-2; 7 bases fit TRBD1. The germline V gene encodes CDR1 LNHDA and CDR2 SQIVND (reference sequence). The trim removed 3 bases at V and 8 bases at J, leaving 9 bases unmatched. The CDR3 runs 14 residues. CDR3 amino acids: CASSIRDSPRGYTF. CDR3 in DNA: TGTGCCAGTAGTATTAGGGACAGCCCTCGAGGCTACACCTTC.

The chain is built from TRBV11-1 and TRBJ1-1, with D possibly TRBD1 on 5 matching bases. V gave up 4 bases and J gave up 4 bases, with 10 bases separating them. The CDR3 is 13 residues long. Germline loops: CDR1 SGHAT, CDR2 FQDESV (reference sequence). DNA for the CDR3: TGTGCCAGCAGCTCCTGGACAACCACTGAAGCTTTCTTT. Translation gives CASSSWTTTEAFF.

The chain joins TRBV6-5 to TRBJ2-7; tentatively, D is TRBD1 (5 bases). Trimming removed 5 bases from V and 6 bases from J, with 14 bases in between. Germline V gene sequence: CDR1 MNHEY, CDR2 SVGAGI. The CDR3 has 13 amino acids. The CDR3 DNA reads as TGTGCCAGCAGTCCCGACAGCGCTTTCGAGCAGTACTTC. Its translation is CASSPDSAFEQYF.

V gene TRBV6-4 combines with J gene TRBJ2-7; tentatively, D is TRBD1 (6 bases). Between the trimmed V and J ends, which lost 9 bases and 5 bases, there was a span of 11 bases. Germline V gives CDR1 MRHNA, CDR2 SNTAGT. CDR3 length equals 11 residues. CDR3 coding DNA: TGTGCCAGGCTGGGGGCCGACGAGCAGTACTTC. Its protein is CARLGADEQYF.

V gene TRBV7-9 combines with J gene TRBJ2-7; 14 bases fit TRBD2. CDR1 and CDR2 (germline): SEHNR, FQNEAQ (reference sequence). The trim removed 7 bases at V and 3 bases at J, leaving 5 bases unmatched. The CDR3 extends over 15 amino acids. CDR3 DNA: TGTGCCAGCACTGGACTAGCGGGGGGACGCTACGAGCAGTACTTC. Translating it yields CASTGLAGGRYEQYF.

The CDR3 region has the DNA TGTGCCAGCAGGCCCGGGACTGACATAGAGACCCAGTACTTC. Translated, it gives CASRPGTDIETQYF. The chain has TRBV2 and TRBJ2-5; perhaps TRBD2 as D (6 bases). The germline gives CDR1 SNHLY, CDR2 FYNNEI. V was clipped by 6 bases and J by 4 bases, with 15 bases between them. The CDR3 contains 14 residues.

The V gene is TRBV7-6, the J gene TRBJ1-4; D gene uncertain. V was shortened by 2 bases and J by 7 bases, with 11 bases between the two germline ends. The CDR3 loop spans 14 amino acids. Looked up from germline, CDR1 is SGHVS and CDR2 is FNYEAQ. CDR3 bases: TGTGCCAGCAGCTTATCTCTCCTCGGTGAAAAACTGTTTTTT. It specifies CASSLSLLGEKLFF.

The chain has TRBV2 and TRBJ2-5; D call uncertain. CDR3 size: 14 residues. Between the trimmed V and J ends, which lost 10 bases and 3 bases, there was a span of 18 bases. Germline-derived CDR1 and CDR2 are SNHLY and FYNNEI. CDR3 DNA: TGTGCCATCATCCATAATGAGATCGAAGAGACCCAGTACTTC. Its translation is CAIIHNEIEETQYF.

The J gene is TRBJ1-1, the V gene TRBV6-5; D may be TRBD1 (5 bases). CDR3 length: 13 residues. V was cut by 6 bases and J by 3 bases, with 11 bases left in between. Per the germline V gene, CDR1 is MNHEY and CDR2 is SVGAGI. This CDR3 reads CASSGHADTEAFF. DNA of the CDR3: TGTGCCAGCAGCGGACACGCGGACACTGAAGCTTTCTTT.